In its sample, the clone carrying this T cell receptor beta chain was seen once. The data belong to a study of blood T cell repertoires in COVID-19. Turning to the study itself: Donors in the United States, Italy and Spain gave samples during acute or convalescent COVID-19. Sources were T cells, B-cell-depleted T cells, or PBMCs; the material itself was cDNA or gDNA.

CDR1 is SGHAT, CDR2 FQNNGV, per germline. V shed 3 bases, J shed 11 bases, and the junction held 14 bases outside the gene matches. The CDR3 runs 17 residues. Original data processing: Reference gene primer amplification yielded estimated nucleated cell counts. Assay used: immunoSEQ multiplex PCR; TCRdb lists only in-frame clones, some missing. The V and J calls and clone size are taken from that table; D and trimming were inferred from the DNA. The sample gives 150,000 to 200,000 clones, roughly 77% of which show up once; roughly a tenth is in the top ten. The chain uses TRBV11-2 and TRBJ2-2, with TRBD2 identical over 11 bases. This clonotype was sampled from a human donor in a cohort sampled during active COVID-19. The specimen was peripheral blood. CDR3 bases: TGTGCCAGCAGCTTGGGACAGCGGACTAGCGGGTATAACGAGCTGTTTTTT. Translation gives CASSLGQRTSGYNELFF.